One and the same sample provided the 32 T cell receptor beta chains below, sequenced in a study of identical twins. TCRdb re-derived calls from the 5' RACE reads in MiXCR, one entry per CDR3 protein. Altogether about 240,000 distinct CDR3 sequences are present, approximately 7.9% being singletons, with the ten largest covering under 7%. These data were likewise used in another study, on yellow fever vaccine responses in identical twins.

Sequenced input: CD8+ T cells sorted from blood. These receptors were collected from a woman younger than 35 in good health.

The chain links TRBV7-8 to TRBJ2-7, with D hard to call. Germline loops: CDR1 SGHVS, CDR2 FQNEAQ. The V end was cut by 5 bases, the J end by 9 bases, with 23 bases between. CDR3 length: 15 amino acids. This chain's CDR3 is CASSLNTLPGDVQYF. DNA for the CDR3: TGTGCCAGCAGCCTGAATACTCTACCTGGCGACGTGCAGTACTTC. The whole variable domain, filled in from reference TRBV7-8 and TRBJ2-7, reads GAGVSQSPRYKVAKRGQDVALRCDPISGHVSLFWYQQALGQGPEFLTYFQNEAQLDKSGLPSDRFFAERPEGSVSTLKIQRTQQEDSAVYLCASSLNTLPGDVQYFGPGTRLTVT.

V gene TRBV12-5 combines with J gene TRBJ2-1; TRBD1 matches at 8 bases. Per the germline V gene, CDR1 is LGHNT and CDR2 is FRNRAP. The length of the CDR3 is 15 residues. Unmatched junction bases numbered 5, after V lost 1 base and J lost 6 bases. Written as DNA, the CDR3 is TGTGCTAGTGGTTTGGGGACAGGGATATTCAATGAGCAGTTCTTC. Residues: CASGLGTGIFNEQFF.

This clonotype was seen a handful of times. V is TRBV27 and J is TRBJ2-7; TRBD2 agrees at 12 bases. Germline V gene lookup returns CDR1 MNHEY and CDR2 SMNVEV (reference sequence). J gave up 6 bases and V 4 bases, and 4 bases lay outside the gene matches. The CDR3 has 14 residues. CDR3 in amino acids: CASSSTSGSGEQYF. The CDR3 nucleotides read TGTGCCAGCAGTTCGACTAGCGGGAGCGGCGAGCAGTACTTC.

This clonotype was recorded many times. This CDR3 is CASSQPAGRSYGYTF. The CDR3 DNA is TGTGCCAGCAGCCAACCCGCAGGGAGATCCTATGGCTACACCTTC. The chain couples TRBV5-5 to TRBJ1-2; D might be TRBD1 (5 bases). The CDR3 has 15 amino acids. V lost 4 bases and J 4 bases, leaving 17 bases between the germline ends. In germline, CDR1 is SGHKS, CDR2 YYEKEE (reference sequence). The full variable domain, rest sourced from reference TRBV5-5 and TRBJ1-2, is DAGVTQSPTHLIKTRGQQVTLRCSPISGHKSVSWYQQVLGQGPQFIFQYYEKEERGRGNFPDRFSARQFPNYSSELNVNALLLGDSALYLCASSQPAGRSYGYTFGSGTRLTVV.

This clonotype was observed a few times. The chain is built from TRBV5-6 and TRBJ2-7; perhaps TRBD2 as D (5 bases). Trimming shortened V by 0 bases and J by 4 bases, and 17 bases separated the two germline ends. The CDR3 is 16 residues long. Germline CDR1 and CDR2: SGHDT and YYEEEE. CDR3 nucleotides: TGTGCCAGCAGCTTGGGAGGTTTGGGGAGTGGGTACGAGCAGTACTTC. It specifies CASSLGGLGSGYEQYF.

The CDR3 reads CASSPQRERLDTQYF. The CDR3 nucleotides are TGTGCCAGCAGCCCCCAGCGGGAGCGGTTAGATACGCAGTATTTT. This sequence joins TRBV3-1 and TRBJ2-3; 8 bases map to TRBD2. The CDR3 sequence is 15 residues long. V trimming: 4 bases; J trimming: 5 bases; junction bases outside the gene matches: 8. Germline V gives CDR1 LGHDT, CDR2 YNNKEL (reference sequence).

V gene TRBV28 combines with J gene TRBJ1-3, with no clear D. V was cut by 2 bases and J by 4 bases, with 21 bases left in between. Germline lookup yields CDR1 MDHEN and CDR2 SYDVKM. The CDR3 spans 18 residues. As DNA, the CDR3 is TGTGCCAGCAGTTTAATATACCCCGTGGCAGCTTCAGGAAACACCATATATTTT. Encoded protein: CASSLIYPVAASGNTIYF.

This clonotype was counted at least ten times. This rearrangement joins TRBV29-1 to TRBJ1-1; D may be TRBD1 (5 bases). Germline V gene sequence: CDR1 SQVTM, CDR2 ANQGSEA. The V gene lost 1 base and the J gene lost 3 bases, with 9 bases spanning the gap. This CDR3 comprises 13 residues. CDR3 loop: CSVEAGSYTEAFF. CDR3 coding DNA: TGCAGCGTTGAAGCAGGGTCCTACACTGAAGCTTTCTTT.

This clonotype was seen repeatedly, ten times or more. CDR3 DNA: TGCGCCAGCAGCTGGACAACTAGCGTACAATGGGTTTCCAATGAGCAGTTCTTC. Translating gives CASSWTTSVQWVSNEQFF. The gene calls are TRBV5-1 and TRBJ2-1; TRBD2 aligns across 7 bases. Trimming at V came to 3 bases and at J to 6 bases, leaving 18 bases not matched to a gene. Germline CDR1 reads SGHRS; CDR2 reads YFSETQ. The length of the CDR3 is 18 residues.

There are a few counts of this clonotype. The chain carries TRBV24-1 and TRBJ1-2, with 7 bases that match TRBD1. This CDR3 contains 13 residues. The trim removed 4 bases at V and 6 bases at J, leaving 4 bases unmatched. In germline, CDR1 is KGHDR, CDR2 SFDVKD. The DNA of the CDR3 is TGTGCCACCAGTGACACCGGGACAGATGGCTACACCTTC. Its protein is CATSDTGTDGYTF.

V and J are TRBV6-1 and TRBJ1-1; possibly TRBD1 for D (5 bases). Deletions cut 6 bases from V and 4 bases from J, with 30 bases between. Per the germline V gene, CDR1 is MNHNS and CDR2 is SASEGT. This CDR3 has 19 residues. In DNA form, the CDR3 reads TGTGCCAGCAGGGGGGGGTTCGCCCCAATTCTCCGTATGAGCACTGAAGCTTTCTTT. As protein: CASRGGFAPILRMSTEAFF.

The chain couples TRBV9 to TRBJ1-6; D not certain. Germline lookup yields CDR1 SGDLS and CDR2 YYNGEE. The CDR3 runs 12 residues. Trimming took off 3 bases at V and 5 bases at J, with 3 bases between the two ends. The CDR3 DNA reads TGTGCCAGCAGCGGAGATAATTCACCCCTCCACTTT. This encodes CASSGDNSPLHF.

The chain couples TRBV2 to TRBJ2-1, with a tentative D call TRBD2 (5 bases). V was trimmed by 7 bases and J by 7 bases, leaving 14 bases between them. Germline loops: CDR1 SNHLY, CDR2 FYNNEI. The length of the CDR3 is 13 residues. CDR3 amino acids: CASTEVAGNEQFF. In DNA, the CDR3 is TGTGCCAGCACCGAAGTGGCGGGTAATGAGCAGTTCTTC.

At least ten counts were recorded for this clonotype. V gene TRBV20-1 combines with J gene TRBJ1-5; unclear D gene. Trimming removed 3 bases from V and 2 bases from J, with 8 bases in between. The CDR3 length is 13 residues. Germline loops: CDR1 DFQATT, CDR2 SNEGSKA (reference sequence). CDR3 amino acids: CSASGIGNQPQHF. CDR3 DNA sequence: TGCAGTGCTAGTGGCATAGGCAATCAGCCCCAGCATTTT.

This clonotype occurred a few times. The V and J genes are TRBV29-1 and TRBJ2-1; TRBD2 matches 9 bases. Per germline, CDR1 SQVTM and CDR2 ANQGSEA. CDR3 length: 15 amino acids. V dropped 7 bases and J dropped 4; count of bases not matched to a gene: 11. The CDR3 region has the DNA TGCAGCGCCGAAGGGCGGGAGGGCAAGTACAATGAGCAGTTCTTC. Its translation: CSAEGREGKYNEQFF.

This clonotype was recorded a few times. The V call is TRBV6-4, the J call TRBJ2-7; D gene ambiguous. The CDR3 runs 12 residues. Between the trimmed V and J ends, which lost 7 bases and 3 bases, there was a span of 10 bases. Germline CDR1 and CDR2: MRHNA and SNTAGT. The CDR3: CASTRRVYEQYV. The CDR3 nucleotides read TGTGCCAGCACTCGACGGGTCTACGAGCAGTACGTC.

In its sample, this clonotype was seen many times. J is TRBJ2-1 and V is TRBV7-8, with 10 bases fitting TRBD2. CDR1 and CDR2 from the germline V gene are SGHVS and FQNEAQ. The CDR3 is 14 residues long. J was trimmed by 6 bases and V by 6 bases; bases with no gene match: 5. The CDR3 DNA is TGTGCCAGCAGGCTAGCGGGAGTGGGCAATGAGCAGTTCTTC. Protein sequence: CASRLAGVGNEQFF.

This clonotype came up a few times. The CDR3: CASSAAGGVSYNEQFF. For the CDR3, the DNA is TGTGCCAGCAGCGCTGCGGGCGGGGTCTCCTACAATGAGCAGTTCTTC. The chain recombines TRBV9 with TRBJ2-1; D perhaps matches TRBD2 (6 bases). Between the trimmed V and J ends, which lost 3 bases and 0 bases, there was a span of 13 bases. This CDR3 comprises 16 residues. CDR1 SGDLS and CDR2 YYNGEE come from the germline V gene.

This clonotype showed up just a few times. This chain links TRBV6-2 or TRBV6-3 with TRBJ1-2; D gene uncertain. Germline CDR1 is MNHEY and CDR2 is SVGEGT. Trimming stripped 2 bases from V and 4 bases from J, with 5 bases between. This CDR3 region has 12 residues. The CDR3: CASSYLGYGYTF. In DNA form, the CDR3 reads TGTGCCAGCAGTTACCTGGGCTATGGCTACACCTTC.

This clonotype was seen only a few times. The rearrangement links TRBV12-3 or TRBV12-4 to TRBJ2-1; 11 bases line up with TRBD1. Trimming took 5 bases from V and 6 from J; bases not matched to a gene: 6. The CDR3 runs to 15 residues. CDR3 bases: TGTGCCAGCAGTCCCGGACAGGGGGCGGCCAATGAGCAGTTCTTC. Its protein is CASSPGQGAANEQFF.

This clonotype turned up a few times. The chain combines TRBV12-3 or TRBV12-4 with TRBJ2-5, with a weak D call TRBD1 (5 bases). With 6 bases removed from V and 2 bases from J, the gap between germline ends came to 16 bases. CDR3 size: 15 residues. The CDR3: CASRPETVPQETQYF. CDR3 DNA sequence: TGTGCCAGCAGACCAGAGACAGTCCCTCAAGAGACCCAGTACTTC.

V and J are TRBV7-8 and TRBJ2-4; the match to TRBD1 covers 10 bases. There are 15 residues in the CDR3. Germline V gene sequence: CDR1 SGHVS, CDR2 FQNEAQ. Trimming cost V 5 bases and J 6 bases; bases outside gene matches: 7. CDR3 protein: CASSPGQGEGNIQYF. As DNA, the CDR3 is TGTGCCAGCAGCCCAGGACAGGGGGAGGGAAACATTCAGTACTTC.

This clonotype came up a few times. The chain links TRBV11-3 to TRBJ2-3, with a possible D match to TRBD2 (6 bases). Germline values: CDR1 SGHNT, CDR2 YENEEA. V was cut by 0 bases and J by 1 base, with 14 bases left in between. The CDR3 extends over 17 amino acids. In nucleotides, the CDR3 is TGTGCCAGCAGCTTAGATCTCGGACTACCGGGCACAGATACGCAGTATTTT. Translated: CASSLDLGLPGTDTQYF.

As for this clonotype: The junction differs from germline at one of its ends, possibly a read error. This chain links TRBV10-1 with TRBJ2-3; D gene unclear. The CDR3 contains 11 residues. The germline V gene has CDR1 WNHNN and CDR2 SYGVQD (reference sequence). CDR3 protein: CASSDWDTRYF. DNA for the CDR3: TGCGCCAGCAGTGATTGGGATACGCGGTATTTT.

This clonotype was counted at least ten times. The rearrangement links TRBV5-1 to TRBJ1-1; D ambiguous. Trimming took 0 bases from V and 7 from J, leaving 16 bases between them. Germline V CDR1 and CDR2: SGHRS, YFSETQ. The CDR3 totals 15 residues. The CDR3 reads CASSLAPAGNDEAFF. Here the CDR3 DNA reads TGCGCCAGCAGCTTGGCACCCGCCGGGAACGATGAAGCTTTCTTT.

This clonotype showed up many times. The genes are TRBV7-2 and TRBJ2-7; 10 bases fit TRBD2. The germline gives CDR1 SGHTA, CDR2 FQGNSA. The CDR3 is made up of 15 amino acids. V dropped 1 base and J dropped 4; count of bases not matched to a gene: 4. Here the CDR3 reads CASSLEETSGYEQYF. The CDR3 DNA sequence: TGTGCCAGCAGCTTAGAAGAGACTAGCGGGTACGAGCAGTACTTC.

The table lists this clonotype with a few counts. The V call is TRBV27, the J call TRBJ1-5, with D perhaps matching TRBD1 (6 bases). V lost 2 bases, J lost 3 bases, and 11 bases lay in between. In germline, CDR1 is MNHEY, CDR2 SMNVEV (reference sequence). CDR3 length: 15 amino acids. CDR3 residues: CASSLVGGPNQPQHF. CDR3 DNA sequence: TGTGCCAGCAGTTTAGTGGGGGGCCCCAATCAGCCCCAGCATTTT.

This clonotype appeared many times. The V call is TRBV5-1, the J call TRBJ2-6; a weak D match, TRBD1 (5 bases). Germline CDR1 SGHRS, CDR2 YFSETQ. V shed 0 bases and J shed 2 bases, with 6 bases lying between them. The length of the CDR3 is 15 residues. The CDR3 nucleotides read TGCGCCAGCAGCTTGGCAGGGACTGGGGCCAACGTCCTGACTTTC. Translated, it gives CASSLAGTGANVLTF.

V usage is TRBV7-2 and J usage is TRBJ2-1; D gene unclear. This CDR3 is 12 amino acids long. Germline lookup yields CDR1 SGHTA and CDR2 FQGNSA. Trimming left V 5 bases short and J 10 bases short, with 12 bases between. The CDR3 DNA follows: TGTGCCAGCAGCGCTAACAGTGCGGAGCAGTTCTTC. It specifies CASSANSAEQFF.

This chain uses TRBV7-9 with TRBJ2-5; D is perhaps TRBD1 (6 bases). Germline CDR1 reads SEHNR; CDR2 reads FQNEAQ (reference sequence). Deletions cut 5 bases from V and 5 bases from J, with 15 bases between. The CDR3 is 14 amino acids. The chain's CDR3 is CASSPKGHPETQYF. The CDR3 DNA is TGTGCCAGCAGCCCAAAGGGACATCCGGAGACCCAGTACTTC. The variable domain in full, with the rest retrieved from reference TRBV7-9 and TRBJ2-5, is DTGVSQNPRHKITKRGQNVTFRCDPISEHNRLYWYRQTLGQGPEFLTYFQNEAQLEKSRLLSDRFSAERPKGSFSTLEIQRTEQGDSAMYLCASSPKGHPETQYFGPGTRLLVL.

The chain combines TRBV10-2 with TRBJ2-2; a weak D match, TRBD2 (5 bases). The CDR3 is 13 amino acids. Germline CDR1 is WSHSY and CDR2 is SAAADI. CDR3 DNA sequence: TGCGGCGTACTAGATCGGTCCACCGGGGAGCTGTTTTTT. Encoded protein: CGVLDRSTGELFF.

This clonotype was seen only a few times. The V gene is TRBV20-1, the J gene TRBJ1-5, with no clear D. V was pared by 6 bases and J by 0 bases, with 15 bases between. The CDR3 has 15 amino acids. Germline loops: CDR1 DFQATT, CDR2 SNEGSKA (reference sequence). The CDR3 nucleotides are TGCAGTGCCCGAGAGCAGGACGATAGCAATCAGCCCCAGCATTTT. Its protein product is CSAREQDDSNQPQHF.